Listed below are T cell receptor beta chains from one sample, sequenced in a study of CD8 T cells in Susac syndrome. TCRdb re-called the immunoSEQ multiplex PCR reads with MiXCR, one entry per CDR3 protein. The sample yields about 300,000 distinct CDR3 sequences, approximately 91% seen once. Sequencing was performed on CD8+ T cells from PBMCs. The receptors come from a human donor with multiple sclerosis. The CDR3 runs from the conserved cysteine through the conserved F or W. The D gene is left open where the match is weak. Clone size is stated in some rows and not others, as once, few, many or a class when expanded.

v_call,j_call,clone_size,d_call,cdr3_aa,cdr3_nt
TRBV24-1,TRBJ2-5,.,.,CATSQGAGETQYF,TGTGCCACCAGTCAGGGAGCGGGCGAGACCCAGTACTTC
TRBV6-5,TRBJ2-7,.,.,CASSPGRATYEQYF,TGTGCCAGCAGTCCCGGTAGGGCGACCTACGAGCAGTACTTC
TRBV29-1,TRBJ1-4,.,.,CSVEEYGDTTNEKLFF,TGCAGCGTTGAGGAGTATGGGGACACAACTAATGAAAAACTGTTTTTT
TRBV20-1,TRBJ1-2,.,TRBD1,CSATDQGAVFGYTF,TGCAGTGCTACAGACCAGGGGGCGGTGTTTGGCTACACCTTC
TRBV9,TRBJ2-2,.,.,CASSVARGRPNTGELFF,TGTGCCAGCAGCGTAGCGCGAGGGAGGCCGAACACCGGGGAGCTGTTTTTT
TRBV27,TRBJ2-1,.,TRBD2,CASSLASGRVYEQFF,TGTGCCAGCAGTTTGGCGAGCGGGAGGGTGTATGAGCAGTTCTTC
TRBV30,TRBJ1-6,.,.,CAWSVLHTGEWHNSPLHF,TGTGCCTGGAGTGTACTTCATACGGGCGAATGGCATAATTCACCCCTCCACTTT
TRBV6-2/TRBV6-3,TRBJ1-2,.,.,CASSYLNGTRGYTF,TGTGCCAGCAGTTACTTGAACGGCACCCGGGGCTACACCTTC
TRBV9,TRBJ2-5,.,TRBD2,CASSPWTSGGISETQYF,TGTGCCAGCAGCCCATGGACTAGCGGGGGAATATCGGAGACCCAGTACTTC
TRBV6-5,TRBJ2-7,.,.,CASSYTGSYSYEQYF,TGTGCCAGCAGTTACACAGGATCTTACTCCTACGAGCAGTACTTC
TRBV4-1,TRBJ2-6,few,.,CASSQGPSKKAGANVLTF,TGCGCCAGCAGCCAAGGTCCCAGTAAAAAGGCTGGGGCCAACGTCCTGACTTTC
TRBV27,TRBJ2-6,.,.,CASSLLISGANVLTF,TGTGCCAGCAGTTTATTGATCTCTGGGGCCAACGTCCTGACTTTC
TRBV27,TRBJ2-7,few,TRBD2,CASSVGGGEQYF,TGTGCCAGCAGTGTGGGGGGGGGCGAGCAGTACTTC
TRBV3-1,TRBJ2-7,.,.,CASSPNPLYEQYF,TGTGCCAGCAGCCCCAACCCCCTCTACGAGCAGTACTTC
TRBV5-6,TRBJ1-2,.,.,CASSWARAPGDYGYTF,TGTGCCAGCAGCTGGGCCCGAGCCCCAGGTGACTATGGCTACACCTTC
TRBV12-3/TRBV12-4,TRBJ2-1,.,.,CASSLGSHNEQFF,TGTGCCAGCAGTTTAGGGAGTCACAATGAGCAGTTCTTC
TRBV30,TRBJ2-1,.,TRBD1,CAWSRTGGPYNEQFF,TGTGCCTGGAGCCGGACAGGGGGACCCTACAATGAGCAGTTCTTC
TRBV15,TRBJ2-1,.,.,CATSRGVAGSHEQFF,TGTGCCACCAGCAGAGGGGTGGCAGGGAGCCATGAGCAGTTCTTC
TRBV27,TRBJ2-7,.,.,CASSLSSIYEQYF,TGTGCCAGCAGTTTATCGTCAATCTACGAGCAGTACTTC
TRBV29-1,TRBJ2-2,.,.,CSVSPADNSNTGELFF,TGCAGCGTTTCCCCCGCAGATAATTCGAACACCGGGGAGCTGTTTTTT
TRBV15,TRBJ2-3,.,.,CATSSGGSDTDTQYF,TGTGCCACCAGCAGTGGGGGATCAGACACAGATACGCAGTATTTT
TRBV27,TRBJ2-1,.,.,CASRKGYNEQFF,TGTGCCAGCAGAAAGGGTTACAATGAGCAGTTCTTC
TRBV20-1,TRBJ1-1,.,.,CSAQLGTEAFF,TGCAGTGCTCAGCTGGGGACTGAAGCTTTCTTT
TRBV28,TRBJ2-7,.,.,CASSLTTGEGYEQYF,TGTGCCAGCAGTTTAACTACAGGAGAGGGCTACGAGCAGTACTTC